The source of this T cell receptor (beta chain) is a study of blood T cell repertoires in COVID-19. Study summary: COVID-19 samples collected from the United States, Italy and Spain covered acute and convalescent phases. T cells, B-cell-depleted T cells, or PBMCs provided the cDNA or gDNA that served as material.

Participants, about 18 to 100 years old, spanned around 26 US areas. The V and J ends lost 6 bases and 1 base, in that order; junction bases with no gene match: 8. This CDR3 contains 15 residues. Per germline, CDR1 MGHRA and CDR2 YSYEKL. Profiling relied on immunoSEQ multiplex PCR, and the TCRdb table lists in-frame clones only, not all of them. This table holds around 200,000 clones, approximately 90% found once. The chain links TRBV4-1 to TRBJ2-5, with 7 bases that match TRBD2. The receptor's source is a young man with acute COVID-19. The sample taken for sequencing was PBMCs or T cells enriched from blood (not recorded which). CDR3 sequence reads: CASSPSGGSQETQYF. The CDR3 DNA is TGCGCCAGCAGTCCTAGCGGAGGGAGCCAAGAGACCCAGTACTTC.